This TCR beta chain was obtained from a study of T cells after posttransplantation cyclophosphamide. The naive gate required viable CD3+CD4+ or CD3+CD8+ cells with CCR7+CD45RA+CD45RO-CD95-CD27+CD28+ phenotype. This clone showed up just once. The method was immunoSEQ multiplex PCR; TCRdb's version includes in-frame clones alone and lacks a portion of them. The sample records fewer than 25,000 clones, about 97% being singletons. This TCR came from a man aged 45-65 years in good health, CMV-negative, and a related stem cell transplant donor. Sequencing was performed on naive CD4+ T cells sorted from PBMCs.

The CDR3 nucleotides read TGCGCCAGCTACCGGGGACTAGCGGGAGAAGAGCAGTACTTC. Translating gives CASYRGLAGEEQYF. The chain uses TRBV5-1 and TRBJ2-7; 14 bases map to TRBD2. CDR1 and CDR2 from the germline V gene are SGHRS and YFSETQ. This CDR3 has 14 amino acids. V trimming: 7 bases; J trimming: 7 bases; junction bases outside the gene matches: 7. Full variable domain (rest looked up from reference TRBV5-1 and TRBJ2-7): KAGVTQTPRYLIKTRGQQVTLSCSPISGHRSVSWYQQTPGQGLQFLFEYFSETQRNKGNFPGRFSGRQFSNSRSEMNVSTLELGDSALYLCASYRGLAGEEQYFGPGTRLTVT.